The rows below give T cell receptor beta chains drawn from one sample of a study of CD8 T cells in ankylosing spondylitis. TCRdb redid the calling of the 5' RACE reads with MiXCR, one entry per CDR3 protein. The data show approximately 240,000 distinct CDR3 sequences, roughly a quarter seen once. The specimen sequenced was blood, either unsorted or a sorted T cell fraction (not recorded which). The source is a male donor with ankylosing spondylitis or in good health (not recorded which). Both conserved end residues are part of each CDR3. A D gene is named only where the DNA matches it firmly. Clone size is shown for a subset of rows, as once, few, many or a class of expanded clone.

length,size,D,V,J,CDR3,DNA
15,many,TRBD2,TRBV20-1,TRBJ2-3,CSASGLALVTDTQYF,TGCAGTGCTAGTGGACTAGCGCTAGTAACAGATACGCAGTATTTT
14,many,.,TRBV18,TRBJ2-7,CASSPLQGSYEQYF,TGTGCCAGCTCACCACTACAGGGCTCCTACGAGCAGTACTTC
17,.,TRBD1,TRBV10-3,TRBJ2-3,CAISDGGTGVLVDTQYF,TGTGCCATCAGTGATGGAGGGACAGGGGTTCTTGTAGATACGCAGTATTTT
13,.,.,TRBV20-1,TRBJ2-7,CSARVPITYEQYF,TGCAGTGCTAGAGTCCCCATTACCTACGAGCAGTACTTC
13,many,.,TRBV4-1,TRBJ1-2,CASSQEWTVGYTF,TGCGCCAGCAGCCAAGAGTGGACGGTTGGCTACACCTTC
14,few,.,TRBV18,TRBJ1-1,CASSPPIENTEAFF,TGTGCCAGCTCACCACCGATCGAGAACACTGAAGCTTTCTTT
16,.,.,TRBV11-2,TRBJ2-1,CASSLVGRGAFNEQFF,TGTGCCAGCAGCTTAGTGGGCAGGGGCGCTTTTAATGAGCAGTTCTTC
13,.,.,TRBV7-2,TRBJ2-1,CASLNRGTDEQFF,TGTGCCAGCCTGAACCGGGGTACCGATGAGCAGTTCTTC
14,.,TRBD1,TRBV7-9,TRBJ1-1,CASSLAGQGTEAFF,TGTGCCAGCAGCTTAGCGGGACAGGGCACTGAAGCTTTCTTT
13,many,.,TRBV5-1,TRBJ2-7,CASSEDRYYEQYF,TGCGCCAGCAGCGAGGACAGATACTACGAGCAGTACTTC
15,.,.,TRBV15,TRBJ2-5,CATSRDRGTQETQYF,TGTGCCACCAGCAGAGATCGGGGGACACAAGAGACCCAGTACTTC
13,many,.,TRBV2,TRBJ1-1,CASMVGMNTEAFF,TGTGCCAGCATGGTCGGAATGAACACTGAAGCTTTCTTT
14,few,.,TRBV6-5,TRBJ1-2,CASSYGLRAYGYTF,TGTGCCAGCAGTTACGGACTTAGGGCTTATGGCTACACCTTC
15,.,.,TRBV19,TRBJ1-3,CASTTQSLLGNTIYF,TGTGCCAGTACTACCCAGAGTCTTCTCGGAAACACCATATATTTT
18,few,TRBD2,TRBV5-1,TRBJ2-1,CASSLRTSGESSYNEQFF,TGCGCCAGCAGCCTCAGGACTAGCGGGGAGAGCTCCTACAATGAGCAGTTCTTC
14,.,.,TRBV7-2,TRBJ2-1,CASSLYAGEYEQFF,TGTGCCAGCAGCTTATACGCAGGGGAGTATGAGCAGTTCTTC
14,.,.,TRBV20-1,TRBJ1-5,CSAPTGYSNQPQHF,TGCAGTGCTCCCACAGGGTATAGCAATCAGCCCCAGCATTTT
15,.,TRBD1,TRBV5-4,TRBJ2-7,CASSSGTGASYEQYF,TGTGCCAGCAGCTCAGGGACAGGGGCAAGCTACGAGCAGTACTTC
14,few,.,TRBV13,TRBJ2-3,CASSTRHHPDTQYF,TGTGCCAGCAGCACACGACACCATCCAGATACGCAGTATTTT
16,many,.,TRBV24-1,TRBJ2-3,CATSDSSVTVQDTQYF,TGTGCCACCAGTGATTCTTCCGTGACAGTTCAGGATACGCAGTATTTT
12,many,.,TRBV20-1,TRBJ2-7,CSGGGDIYEQYF,TGCAGTGGAGGGGGGGATATCTACGAGCAGTACTTC
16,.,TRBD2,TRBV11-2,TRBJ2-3,CASSFGGAIGRDTQYF,TGTGCCAGCAGCTTCGGGGGGGCGATCGGTCGAGATACGCAGTATTTT
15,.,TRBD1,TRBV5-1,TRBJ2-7,CASSLRQGALGEQYF,TGCGCCAGCAGCTTGAGACAGGGGGCGCTCGGCGAGCAGTACTTC
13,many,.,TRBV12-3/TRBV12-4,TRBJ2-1,CASSLQWGHEQFF,TGTGCCAGCAGTTTACAGTGGGGCCATGAGCAGTTCTTC
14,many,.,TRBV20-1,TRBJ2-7,CSARGGRELHEQYF,TGCAGTGCTAGAGGGGGCAGGGAACTCCACGAGCAGTACTTC
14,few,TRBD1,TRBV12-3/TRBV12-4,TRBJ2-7,CASSSRTGLYEQYF,TGTGCCAGCAGTTCCCGGACAGGGTTATACGAGCAGTACTTC
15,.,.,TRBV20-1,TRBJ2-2,CSASVDSANTGELFF,TGCAGTGCTAGTGTAGACAGCGCGAACACCGGGGAGCTGTTTTTT
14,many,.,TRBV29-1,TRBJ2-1,CSVDSISTYNEQFF,TGCAGCGTTGATTCGATCTCGACCTACAATGAGCAGTTCTTC
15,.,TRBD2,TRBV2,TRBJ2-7,CASTSPSGGSYEQYF,TGTGCCAGCACCTCCCCTAGCGGGGGTTCCTACGAGCAGTACTTC
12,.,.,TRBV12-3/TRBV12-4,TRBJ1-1,CATKRGNTEAFF,TGTGCCACCAAAAGGGGGAACACTGAAGCTTTCTTT
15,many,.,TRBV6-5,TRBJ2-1,CASSNLATGYNEQFF,TGTGCCAGCAGCAACCTAGCGACGGGGTACAATGAGCAGTTCTTC
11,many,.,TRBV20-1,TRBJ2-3,CSAQAGDTQYF,TGCAGTGCTCAGGCAGGAGACACGCAGTATTTT
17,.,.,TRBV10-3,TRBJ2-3,CAISESEALFSTDTQYF,TGTGCCATCAGTGAGTCAGAAGCACTATTTAGCACAGATACGCAGTATTTT
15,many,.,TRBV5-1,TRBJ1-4,CASSLASGLNEKLFF,TGCGCCAGCAGCTTGGCATCTGGGCTTAATGAAAAACTGTTTTTT
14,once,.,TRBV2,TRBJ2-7,CASSGRDLLSEQYF,TGTGCCAGCAGTGGCAGGGACCTTCTCTCTGAGCAGTACTTC
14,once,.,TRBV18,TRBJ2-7,CASSPPSSPYEQYF,TGTGCCAGCTCACCACCGTCAAGCCCCTACGAGCAGTACTTC
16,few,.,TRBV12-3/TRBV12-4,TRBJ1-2,CASSFRRLPAYYGYTF,TGTGCCAGCAGTTTCCGCCGACTTCCGGCATACTATGGCTACACCTTC
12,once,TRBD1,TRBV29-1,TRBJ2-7,CSVAQGAREQYF,TGCAGCGTTGCACAGGGGGCGCGGGAGCAGTACTTC
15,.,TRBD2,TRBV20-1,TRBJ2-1,CSARVFAGGQREQFF,TGCAGTGCTAGGGTTTTTGCGGGGGGGCAGAGGGAGCAGTTCTTC
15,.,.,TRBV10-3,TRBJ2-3,CAIGSGASSTDTQYF,TGTGCCATCGGGTCCGGGGCCTCTAGCACAGATACGCAGTATTTT
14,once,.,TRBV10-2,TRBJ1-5,CASRETGRGSPQHF,TGCGCCAGCAGGGAGACGGGCCGGGGTTCGCCCCAGCATTTT
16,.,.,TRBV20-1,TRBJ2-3,CSARRLGGERTDTQYF,TGCAGTGCTAGAAGACTTGGCGGGGAACGCACAGATACGCAGTATTTT
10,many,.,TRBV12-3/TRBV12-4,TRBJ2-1,CASSEVQMVF,TGTGCCAGCAGTGAGGTTCAAATGGTCTTC
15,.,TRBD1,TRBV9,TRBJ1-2,CASSSWDRPDVGYTF,TGTGCCAGCAGCTCCTGGGACAGGCCGGACGTTGGCTACACCTTC
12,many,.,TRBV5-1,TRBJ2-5,CASSLPQETQYF,TGCGCCAGCAGCTTACCCCAAGAGACCCAGTACTTC
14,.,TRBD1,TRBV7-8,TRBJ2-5,CASSPWTGRETQYF,TGTGCCAGCAGCCCCTGGACAGGGCGAGAGACCCAGTACTTC
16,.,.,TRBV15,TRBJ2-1,CATSRPGRPLDNEQFF,TGTGCCACCAGCAGACCTGGGCGCCCCCTTGACAATGAGCAGTTCTTC